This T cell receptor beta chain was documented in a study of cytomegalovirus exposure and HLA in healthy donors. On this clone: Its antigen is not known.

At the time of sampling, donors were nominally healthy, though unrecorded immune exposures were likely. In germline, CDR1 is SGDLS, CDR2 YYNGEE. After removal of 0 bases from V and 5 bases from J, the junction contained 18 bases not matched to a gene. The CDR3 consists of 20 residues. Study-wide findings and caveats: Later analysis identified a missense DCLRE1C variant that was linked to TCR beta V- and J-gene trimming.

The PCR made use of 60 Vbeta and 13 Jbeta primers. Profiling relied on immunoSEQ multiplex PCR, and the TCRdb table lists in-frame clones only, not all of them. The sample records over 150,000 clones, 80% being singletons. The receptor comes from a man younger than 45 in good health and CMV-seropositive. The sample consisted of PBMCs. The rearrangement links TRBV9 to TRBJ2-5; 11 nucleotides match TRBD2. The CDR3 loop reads CASSVAPLAGGNFGAETQYF. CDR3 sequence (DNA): TGTGCCAGCAGCGTAGCTCCCCTAGCGGGGGGAAACTTCGGTGCGGAGACCCAGTACTTC.